This TCR beta chain is drawn from a study of T cell repertoires in cytomegalovirus infection. TCRdb reanalysed the reads using MiXCR and keeps one entry per CDR3 protein. The table lists approximately 50,000 distinct CDR3 sequences, about 20% of them singletons. This clonotype has more than one count but fewer than ten. Antigen specificity is unknown. V gave up 5 bases and J gave up 0 bases, with 14 bases separating them. The CDR3 is made up of 16 amino acids. The rearrangement uses TRBV12-3 or TRBV12-4 and TRBJ1-3; D call uncertain. The TCR originated in a human donor in good health (CMV status not recorded). Some clones in this sample may be carry-over from other donors' samples. Sequenced material: CD8+ T cells from cultured PBMCs, taken from culture after CMV antigen stimulation. Here the CDR3 reads CASSILLQSSGNTIYF. In DNA, the CDR3 is TGTGCCAGCAGTATACTGCTCCAATCCTCTGGAAACACCATATATTTT.